Listed here are 7 T cell receptor beta chains from one sample, sequenced in a study of blood T cell repertoires in COVID-19. TCRdb's copy holds only in-frame clones and misses some; the assay was immunoSEQ multiplex PCR. Of 250,000 to 300,000 clones in the sample, around 83% are singletons; the top ten hold 5.7%. The sample was peripheral blood. The source of these receptors is a man of 80 years or more with acute or convalescent COVID-19.

The chain couples TRBV12-3 or TRBV12-4 to TRBJ1-4, with D possibly matching TRBD1 (5 bases). The V end was cut by 3 bases, the J end by 6 bases, with 8 bases between. The CDR3 runs 13 residues. CDR3 sequence reads: CASSLWGDEKLFF. The CDR3 bases are TGTGCCAGCAGTTTGTGGGGGGATGAAAAACTGTTTTTT.

V is TRBV5-1 and J is TRBJ2-2, with 9 bases that match TRBD2. The ends lost 5 bases at V and 7 bases at J; junction bases unmatched: 6. The CDR3 is 14 residues long. CDR1 SGHRS and CDR2 YFSETQ come from the germline V gene. CDR3: CASRKAGGNGELFF. For the CDR3, the DNA is TGCGCCAGCAGAAAAGCGGGGGGTAACGGGGAGCTGTTTTTT. Supplemented by reference TRBV5-1 and TRBJ2-2, the full variable domain reads KAGVTQTPRYLIKTRGQQVTLSCSPISGHRSVSWYQQTPGQGLQFLFEYFSETQRNKGNFPGRFSGRQFSNSRSEMNVSTLELGDSALYLCASRKAGGNGELFFGEGSRLTVL.

The chain is built from TRBV5-1 and TRBJ2-2; 8 bases line up with TRBD2. The germline CDR1 and CDR2 sequences are SGHRS and YFSETQ. Unmatched junction bases numbered 7, after V lost 6 bases and J lost 6 bases. This CDR3 contains 14 residues. CDR3 nucleotide sequence: TGCGCCAGCACGGGAGGGGTCCCCGCCGGGGAGCTGTTTTTT. This sequence encodes CASTGGVPAGELFF.

The CDR3 spells CASSLVNYNEQFF. CDR3 nucleotides: TGCGCCAGCAGCTTGGTTAACTACAATGAGCAGTTCTTC. The chain has TRBV5-1 and TRBJ2-1; D gene ambiguous. Trimming removed 0 bases from V and 3 bases from J, with 4 bases in between. This CDR3 is 13 amino acids long. Per the germline V gene, CDR1 is SGHRS and CDR2 is YFSETQ. Complete variable domain (other parts from reference TRBV5-1 and TRBJ2-1): KAGVTQTPRYLIKTRGQQVTLSCSPISGHRSVSWYQQTPGQGLQFLFEYFSETQRNKGNFPGRFSGRQFSNSRSEMNVSTLELGDSALYLCASSLVNYNEQFFGPGTRLTVL.

The chain joins TRBV5-6 to TRBJ2-3; 7 bases line up with TRBD2. Germline CDR1 and CDR2: SGHDT and YYEEEE. This CDR3 is 15 amino acids long. The V and J ends lost 0 bases and 3 bases, in that order; junction bases with no gene match: 4. CDR3 sequence reads: CASSLAGLVTDTQYF. CDR3 sequence (DNA): TGTGCCAGCAGCTTGGCTGGACTAGTAACAGATACGCAGTATTTT.

This clone was detected once. This chain links TRBV6-6 with TRBJ2-4; a possible D gene is TRBD2 (5 bases). This CDR3 has 12 amino acids. Germline loops: CDR1 MNHNY, CDR2 SVGAGI (reference sequence). V lost 5 bases and J 9 bases, leaving 11 bases between the germline ends. CDR3 region: CASSPVTSIQYF. CDR3 bases: TGTGCCAGCAGTCCCGTAACTAGCATTCAGTACTTC.

V is TRBV30 and J is TRBJ2-1; tentatively, D is TRBD2 (5 bases). The CDR3 is 13 residues long. V lost 2 bases to trimming and J lost 6 bases, with 11 bases between them. The germline V gene encodes CDR1 GTSNPN and CDR2 SVGIG (reference sequence). CDR3: CAWSTGIRNEQFF. The CDR3 nucleotides are TGTGCCTGGAGTACCGGGATTCGCAATGAGCAGTTCTTC.